The 18 T cell receptor beta chains below were found in one sample sequenced in a study of OX40 agonist ivuxolimab in advanced cancers. Repertoires were generated with immunoSEQ multiplex PCR, while TCRdb's copy carries only in-frame clones and drops some. The sample includes under 50,000 clones, 70% to 85% of them seen just once. This specimen was CD4+ or CD8+ T cells sorted from blood, taken in a trial of the OX40 agonist ivuxolimab. The receptors were sampled from an adult with an advanced solid tumor such as melanoma, head and neck, liver or kidney cancer.

The chain employs TRBV2 and TRBJ1-1; possibly TRBD1 for D (6 bases). Trimming pared 6 bases from V and 13 bases from J, leaving 24 bases between. The length of the CDR3 is 14 residues. Germline V gene lookup returns CDR1 SNHLY and CDR2 FYNNEI. The CDR3 DNA sequence: TGTGCCAGCAGGGAGGATCAGGGGCTTGGATATGATTTCTTT. It encodes CASREDQGLGYDFF.

The V call is TRBV19, the J call TRBJ2-3, with D possibly matching TRBD2 (6 bases). V was clipped by 6 bases and J by 5 bases, with 12 bases between them. The CDR3 totals 13 residues. The germline gives CDR1 LNHDA, CDR2 SQIVND (reference sequence). DNA for the CDR3: TGTGCCAGTAGGGGGGACTCCCGAGATACGCAGTATTTT. Its protein product is CASRGDSRDTQYF.

V gene TRBV29-1 combines with J gene TRBJ1-2; TRBD1 matches 7 bases. Germline V gives CDR1 SQVTM, CDR2 ANQGSEA. This CDR3 contains 13 residues. V lost 0 bases to trimming and J lost 8 bases; unmatched junction nucleotides: 6. The CDR3 loop is CSVEEGGGRGYTF. The CDR3 nucleotides read TGCAGCGTTGAAGAGGGAGGGGGCAGGGGCTACACCTTC.

J is TRBJ1-5 and V is TRBV5-6; D gene uncertain. Trimming left V 1 base short and J 3 bases short, with 11 bases between. The length of the CDR3 is 15 residues. CDR1 and CDR2 (germline): SGHDT, YYEEEE. In DNA form, the CDR3 reads TGTGCCAGCAGCTTGTCGGCGGAGTTCAATCAGCCCCAGCATTTT. Translating it yields CASSLSAEFNQPQHF.

This clone was seen only once. This chain links TRBV5-1 with TRBJ2-7; 7 bases fit TRBD2. After removal of 4 bases from V and 3 bases from J, the junction contained 4 bases not matched to a gene. This CDR3 region has 13 residues. CDR1 and CDR2 (germline): SGHRS, YFSETQ. The CDR3, as DNA: TGCGCCAGCAGCACCTCTAGCGGCTACGAGCAGTACTTC. Translating it yields CASSTSSGYEQYF.

This chain connects TRBV29-1 to TRBJ2-3; D not resolved. The V end was cut by 4 bases, the J end by 0 bases, with 8 bases between. Germline V CDR1 and CDR2: SQVTM, ANQGSEA. There are 13 residues in the CDR3. Written as DNA, the CDR3 is TGCAGCGTTGTCTTCTGGAGCACAGATACGCAGTATTTT. Translating it yields CSVVFWSTDTQYF.

The chain recombines TRBV7-2 with TRBJ2-7; unclear D gene. This CDR3 comprises 13 residues. V was shortened by 5 bases and J by 5 bases, with 13 bases between the two germline ends. Germline V gene data show CDR1 as SGHTA and CDR2 as FQGNSA. Here the CDR3 reads CASSAVFGDEQYF. The CDR3 DNA reads TGTGCCAGCAGCGCTGTATTCGGCGACGAGCAGTACTTC.

This chain links TRBV7-9 with TRBJ1-6; a possible D gene is TRBD1 (5 bases). This CDR3 spans 14 amino acids. Trimming stripped 1 base from V and 8 bases from J, with 9 bases between. The germline gives CDR1 SEHNR, CDR2 FQNEAQ (reference sequence). The CDR3 DNA reads as TGTGCCAGCAGCTTAGGGGCAGGGTATTCACCCCTCCACTTT. Its translation is CASSLGAGYSPLHF.

The V call is TRBV7-2, the J call TRBJ2-7, with 7 nucleotides matching TRBD2. The CDR3 has 15 amino acids. Germline V lookup: CDR1 SGHTA, CDR2 FQGNSA. The junction had 7 bases not matched to a gene; V was cut back by 5 bases and J by 0 bases. CDR3 DNA sequence: TGTGCCAGCAGCCCCGTTGCGGGAGCCTCCTACGAGCAGTACTTC. Translated, it gives CASSPVAGASYEQYF.

This clone was counted only a few times. This chain joins TRBV30 and TRBJ1-5, with TRBD1 matching over 7 bases. The CDR3 is made up of 16 amino acids. Germline V gene data show CDR1 as GTSNPN and CDR2 as SVGIG (reference sequence). Trimming took 0 bases from V and 5 from J; bases not matched to a gene: 10. CDR3 loop: CAWSVRGPGGDQPQHF. The DNA of the CDR3 is TGTGCCTGGAGTGTACGGGGGCCAGGGGGGGATCAGCCCCAGCATTTT. Variable domain in full (rest from reference TRBV30 and TRBJ1-5): SQTIHQWPATLVQPVGSPLSLECTVEGTSNPNLYWYRQAAGRGLQLLFYSVGIGQISSEVPQNLSASRPQDRQFILSSKKLLLSDSGFYLCAWSVRGPGGDQPQHFGDGTRLSIL.

This clone was observed a few times. The chain joins TRBV5-8 to TRBJ2-6; tentative D call: TRBD1 (6 bases). The CDR3 is 16 amino acids. The V and J ends lost 3 bases and 0 bases respectively, with 10 bases between them. The V gene's germline CDR1 is SGHTS and CDR2 YDEGEE. CDR3 in DNA: TGTGCCAGCAGCTCTTACAGGGACTCTGGGGCCAACGTCCTGACTTTC. Amino acids: CASSSYRDSGANVLTF.

As to this clone: Other DNA sequences from this sample encode an identical CDR3 as well. The chain employs TRBV5-6 and TRBJ1-5; 10 nucleotides agree with TRBD1. The J segment lost 9 bases and the V segment lost 2 bases, leaving 5 bases of the junction unmatched. Germline V gives CDR1 SGHDT, CDR2 YYEEEE. The CDR3 contains 14 residues. CDR3: CASSFGQGGRPQHF. Here the CDR3 DNA reads TGTGCCAGCAGCTTTGGACAGGGGGGGCGGCCCCAGCATTTT.

The chain joins TRBV5-6 to TRBJ1-2, with D possibly TRBD1 on 5 matching bases. V lost 4 bases to trimming and J lost 4 bases, with 17 bases between them. CDR1 SGHDT and CDR2 YYEEEE come from the germline V gene. This CDR3 comprises 15 residues. The CDR3 DNA follows: TGTGCCAGCAGCCCTCTTGGCGAGGGGACCTATGGCTACACCTTC. The encoded protein is CASSPLGEGTYGYTF.

The chain joins TRBV15 to TRBJ1-4; D is undetermined. The CDR3 loop spans 16 amino acids. CDR1 and CDR2 (germline): LNHNV, YYDKDF (reference sequence). V lost 7 bases, J lost 8 bases, and 23 bases lay in between. This chain's CDR3 is CATTLARSQITEKLFF. The CDR3 DNA sequence: TGTGCCACCACCCTGGCACGTTCCCAAATAACCGAAAAACTGTTTTTT.

The rearrangement uses TRBV10-1 and TRBJ2-3, with no clear D. V was cut by 3 bases and J by 11 bases, with 12 bases left in between. Germline lookup yields CDR1 WNHNN and CDR2 SYGVQD (reference sequence). The CDR3 runs 12 residues. CDR3 protein: CASSEGLDRQYF. The CDR3 nucleotides are TGCGCCAGCAGTGAAGGTCTAGACCGGCAGTATTTT.

The V call is TRBV25-1, the J call TRBJ1-3; D is unresolved. Trimming took 5 bases from V and 0 from J, leaving 8 bases between them. The CDR3 has 14 residues. Germline CDR1 MGHDK, CDR2 SYGVNS. The CDR3 region has the DNA TGTGCCAGCAGTTACCCTGGCTCTGGAAACACCATATATTTT. The encoded protein is CASSYPGSGNTIYF.

This chain joins TRBV29-1 and TRBJ1-2, with 8 positions matching TRBD1. Germline V gives CDR1 SQVTM, CDR2 ANQGSEA. The CDR3 contains 12 residues. The junction had 1 base not matched to a gene; V was cut back by 7 bases and J by 0 bases. The CDR3 DNA sequence: TGCAGCGCAGGGGGCGCTAACTATGGCTACACCTTC. Protein: CSAGGANYGYTF. The full variable domain, with the rest looked up from reference TRBV29-1 and TRBJ1-2, is SAVISQKPSRDICQRGTSLTIQCQVDSQVTMMFWYRQQPGQSLTLIATANQGSEATYESGFVIDKFPISRPNLTFSTLTVSNMSPEDSSIYLCSAGGANYGYTFGSGTRLTVV.

The chain recombines TRBV18 with TRBJ2-3; D unresolved. The V end was cut by 2 bases, the J end by 0 bases, with 6 bases between. CDR1 is KGHSH and CDR2 is LQKENI in the germline V gene. The CDR3 spans 14 residues. The CDR3 loop is CASSPVASTDTQYF. The CDR3, as DNA: TGTGCCAGCTCACCAGTTGCCAGCACAGATACGCAGTATTTT.